One TCR beta chain is described in this entry. The target of this receptor is not known. No base qualities exist here, and no much larger clone lies one base off it. Trimming takes 4 bases from V and 0 bases from J, and the germline ends sit 9 bases apart. Including cysteine and phenylalanine, the CDR3 has 14 amino acids. The sequence is cut down to CDR3 DNA, 42 bases in frame from base 1. The CDR1 and CDR2 encoded by the germline V gene are MNHEY and SVGAGI. The collaborating institutions used their own protocols to collect whole blood in K2EDTA tubes. Collaborator samples were shipped for TCRbeta analysis as frozen whole blood, isolated PBMCs, or DNA extracted from either sample type. This specimen comes from a study of blood T cell repertoires in COVID-19 (dated by TCRdb to 2018 to 2021). Broadly, across the study: The collaborator samples originated in the United States, Italy and Spain and spanned the acute and convalescent phases of COVID-19. The material from the prospective study consisted of cDNA or gDNA derived from T cells, B-cell-depleted T cells, or PBMCs. Subjects who had been exposed to COVID-19, were actively infected with it, or had recovered from it provided the deeply sampled blood TCRbeta repertoires that made up the dataset. The repertoires were released in a freely available public database meant as a resource for research on the immune response to SARS-CoV-2. Samples were obtained from the ongoing ImmuneRACE study (first 160 participants) and from 950 to 1,500 subjects provided by 6 global collaborators. A de-identified subject ID, COVID-19 status, age in years and sex were almost always included in the sample metadata. Where HLA class I and class II types were available, the types were taken from metadata supplied by the sample provider, not from assay-based typing. On the study overall, not on this receptor specifically: How much clinical and demographic metadata was included differed by source and by participant, and the metadata was provided uncurated.

TCRbeta CDR3 regions were amplified from genomic DNA using the immunoSEQ Assay, a bias-controlled multiplex PCR. Regarding the original processing steps: The number of nucleated cells in each sample was estimated by amplification of reference gene primers within the assay. To quantify the absolute abundance of each unique TCRbeta CDR3 rearrangement, sequence reads were collapsed and filtered. Productive Simpson clonality was computed per sample as the square root of Simpson's diversity index over productive rearrangements. Here the immuneACCESS table is served through TCRdb, limited to in-frame sequences with V and J called. Missing clones are a known gap in these copies; in checked studies unresolved V genes cover under half, and the rest lacks a known reason. The V and J calls and clone size were taken over from that table, and D and trimming were inferred from the DNA. This sample holds about 68,000 clones; less than 90% were observed only once. 8% to 9% of the sample lies in the top ten.

The sequenced sample was peripheral blood. The rearranged chain carries TRBV6-5 and TRBJ1-2; no D gene is confidently identified. The origin of this receptor is a middle-aged man with active COVID-19. The CDR3 protein is CASSSYSANYGYTF. The DNA sequence is as follows: TGTGCCAGCAGTTCATACAGTGCTAACTATGGCTACACCTTC.